The T cell receptor beta chain under discussion was sequenced for a study of cytomegalovirus exposure and HLA in healthy donors. Whole-study context: Drawn from HLA-typed donors, 83 million or so unique TCRs were held in an early data release.

Notes on this clone: The target antigen is unknown.

General observations from the study: Among TCR sequences, most were rare, though some public TCRs appeared in many donors. The study reported that TCR beta sequences accurately predicted HLA-A and HLA-B alleles in most subjects. In a later analysis, TCR beta V- and J-gene trimming was associated with a missense DCLRE1C variant.

The CDR3 runs 19 residues. Germline V lookup: CDR1 SGDLS, CDR2 YYNGEE. V was clipped by 4 bases and J by 4 bases; unmatched bases: 13. Primers for the PCR totalled 60 Vbeta and 13 Jbeta. Produced via immunoSEQ multiplex PCR; TCRdb's table is partial and in-frame only. The specimen's table records around 78,000 clones. This clonotype was obtained from a man aged 18 to 35 in good health and CMV-seropositive. This rearrangement joins TRBV9 to TRBJ2-3, with 15 bases matching TRBD2. Sequencing was carried out using PBMCs. In nucleotides, the CDR3 is TGTGCCAGCAGCACCTTAAGGGGGACTAGCGGGGGGAAGGCAGATACGCAGTATTTT. Translation: CASSTLRGTSGGKADTQYF.